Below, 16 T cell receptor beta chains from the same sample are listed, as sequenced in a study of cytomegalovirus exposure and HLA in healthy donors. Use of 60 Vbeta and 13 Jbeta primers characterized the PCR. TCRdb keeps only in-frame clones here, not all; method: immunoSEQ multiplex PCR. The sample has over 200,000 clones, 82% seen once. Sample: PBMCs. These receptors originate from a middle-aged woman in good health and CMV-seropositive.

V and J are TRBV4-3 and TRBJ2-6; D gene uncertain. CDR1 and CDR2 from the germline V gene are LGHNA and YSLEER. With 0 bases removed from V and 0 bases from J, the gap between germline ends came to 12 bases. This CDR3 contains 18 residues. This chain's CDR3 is CASSQDSPGFSGANVLTF. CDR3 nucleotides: TGCGCCAGCAGCCAAGATTCCCCGGGTTTCTCTGGGGCCAACGTCCTGACTTTC.

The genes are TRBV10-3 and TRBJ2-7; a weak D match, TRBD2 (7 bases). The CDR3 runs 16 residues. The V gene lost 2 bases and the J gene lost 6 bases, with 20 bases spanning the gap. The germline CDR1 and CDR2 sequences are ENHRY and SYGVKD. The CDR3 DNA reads TGTGCCATCAGTGAGGGTTGGAGGGGGGGCCTTTTCGAGCAGTACTTC. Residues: CAISEGWRGGLFEQYF.

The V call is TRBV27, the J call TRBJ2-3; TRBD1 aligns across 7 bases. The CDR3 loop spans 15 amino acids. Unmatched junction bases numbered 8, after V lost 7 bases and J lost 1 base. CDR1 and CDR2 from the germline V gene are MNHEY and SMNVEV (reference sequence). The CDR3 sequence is CASTPGTAGTDTQYF. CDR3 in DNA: TGTGCCAGCACCCCCGGGACAGCCGGCACAGATACGCAGTATTTT.

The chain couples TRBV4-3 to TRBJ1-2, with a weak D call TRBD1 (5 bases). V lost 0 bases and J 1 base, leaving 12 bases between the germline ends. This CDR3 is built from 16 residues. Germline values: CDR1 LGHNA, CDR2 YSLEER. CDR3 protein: CASSQDWGGDNYGYTF. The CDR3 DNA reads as TGCGCCAGCAGCCAAGATTGGGGGGGGGATAACTATGGCTACACCTTC.

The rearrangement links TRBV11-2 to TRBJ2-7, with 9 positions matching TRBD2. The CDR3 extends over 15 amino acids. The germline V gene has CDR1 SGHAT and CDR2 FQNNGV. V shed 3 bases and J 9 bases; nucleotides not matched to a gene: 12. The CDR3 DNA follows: TGTGCCAGCAGCTTTAGCGGGAGCAACAGGATTGGGCAGTACTTC. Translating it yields CASSFSGSNRIGQYF.

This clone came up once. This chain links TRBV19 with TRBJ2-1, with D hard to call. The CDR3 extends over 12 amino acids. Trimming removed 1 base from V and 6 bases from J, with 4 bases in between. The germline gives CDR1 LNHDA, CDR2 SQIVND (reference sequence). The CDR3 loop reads CASSIAVNEQFF. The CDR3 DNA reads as TGTGCCAGTAGTATAGCCGTCAATGAGCAGTTCTTC.

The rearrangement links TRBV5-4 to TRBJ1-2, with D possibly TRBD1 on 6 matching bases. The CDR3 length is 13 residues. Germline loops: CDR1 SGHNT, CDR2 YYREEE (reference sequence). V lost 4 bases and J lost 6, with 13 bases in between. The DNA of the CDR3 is TGTGCCAGCAGCCCTCAGGGGTTAAATGGCTACACCTTC. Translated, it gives CASSPQGLNGYTF.

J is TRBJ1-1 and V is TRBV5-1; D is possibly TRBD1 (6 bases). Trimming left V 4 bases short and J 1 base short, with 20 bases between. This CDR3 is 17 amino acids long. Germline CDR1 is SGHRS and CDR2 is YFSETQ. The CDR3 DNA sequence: TGCGCCAGCAGCCCGGGGGGGACAACCCCGAGGAACACTGAAGCTTTCTTT. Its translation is CASSPGGTTPRNTEAFF.

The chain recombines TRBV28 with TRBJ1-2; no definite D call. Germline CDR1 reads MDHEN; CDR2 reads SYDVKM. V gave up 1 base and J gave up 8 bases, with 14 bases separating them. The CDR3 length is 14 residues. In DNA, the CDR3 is TGTGCCAGCAGTTTATACCCATCAGTGATGGGCTACACCTTC. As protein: CASSLYPSVMGYTF.

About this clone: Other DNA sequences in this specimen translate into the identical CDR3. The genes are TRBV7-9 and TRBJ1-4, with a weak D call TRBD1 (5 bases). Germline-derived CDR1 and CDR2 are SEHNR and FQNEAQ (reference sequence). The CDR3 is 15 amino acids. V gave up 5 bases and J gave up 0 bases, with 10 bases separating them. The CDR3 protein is CASSAQGSTNEKLFF. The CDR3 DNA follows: TGTGCCAGCAGCGCCCAGGGTTCAACTAATGAAAAACTGTTTTTT.

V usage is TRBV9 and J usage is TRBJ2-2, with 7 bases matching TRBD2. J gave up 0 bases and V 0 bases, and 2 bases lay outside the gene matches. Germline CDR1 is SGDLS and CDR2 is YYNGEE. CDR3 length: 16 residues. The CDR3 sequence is CASSVGAGANTGELFF. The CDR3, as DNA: TGTGCCAGCAGCGTAGGGGCGGGGGCGAACACCGGGGAGCTGTTTTTT.

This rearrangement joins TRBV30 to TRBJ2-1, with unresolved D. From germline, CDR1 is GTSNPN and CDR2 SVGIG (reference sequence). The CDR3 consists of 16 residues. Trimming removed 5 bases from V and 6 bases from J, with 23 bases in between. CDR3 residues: CAWVPHGLKAGNEQFF. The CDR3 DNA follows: TGTGCCTGGGTCCCCCACGGGTTGAAGGCTGGCAATGAGCAGTTCTTC.

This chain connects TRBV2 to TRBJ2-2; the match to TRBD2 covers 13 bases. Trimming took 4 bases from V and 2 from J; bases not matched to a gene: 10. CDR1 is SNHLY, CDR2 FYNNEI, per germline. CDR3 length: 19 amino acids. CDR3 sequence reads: CASSVRSTSGGQNTGELFF. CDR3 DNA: TGTGCCAGCAGTGTCCGGTCGACTAGCGGGGGGCAAAACACCGGGGAGCTGTTTTTT.

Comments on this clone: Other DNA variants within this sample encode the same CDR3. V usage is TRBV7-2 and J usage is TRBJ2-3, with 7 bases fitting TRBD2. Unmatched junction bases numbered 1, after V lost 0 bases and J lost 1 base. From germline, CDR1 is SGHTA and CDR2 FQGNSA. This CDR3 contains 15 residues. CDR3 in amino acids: CASSLAGGRTDTQYF. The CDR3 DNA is TGTGCCAGCAGCTTAGCGGGAGGGCGCACAGATACGCAGTATTTT.

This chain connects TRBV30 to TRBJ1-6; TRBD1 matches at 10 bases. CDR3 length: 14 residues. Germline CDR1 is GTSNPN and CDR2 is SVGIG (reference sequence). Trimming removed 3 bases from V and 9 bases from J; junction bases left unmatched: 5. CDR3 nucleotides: TGTGCCTGGAGCCTGGGACAGGGGATTTCACCCCTCCACTTT. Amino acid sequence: CAWSLGQGISPLHF.

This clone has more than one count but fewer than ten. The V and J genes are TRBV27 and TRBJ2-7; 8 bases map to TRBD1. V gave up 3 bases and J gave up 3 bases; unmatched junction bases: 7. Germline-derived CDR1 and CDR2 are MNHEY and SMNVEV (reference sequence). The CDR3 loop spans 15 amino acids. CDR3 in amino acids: CASSFSNDRGYEQYF. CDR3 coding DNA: TGTGCCAGCAGTTTCTCGAATGACAGGGGCTACGAGCAGTACTTC.